The present T cell receptor beta chain was sequenced within a study of shared clonotypes between healthy human individuals. Trimming pared 0 bases from V and 4 bases from J, leaving 8 bases between. The CDR3 has 14 residues. Germline V gene data show CDR1 as LGHNA and CDR2 as YSLEER. Original analysis: Filtering differed for immunoSEQ, which gave only junction sequences without quality scores. The protocol was immunoSEQ multiplex PCR, while the TCRdb copy is restricted to in-frame clones and leaves out a portion. V and J calls and clone size are those listed in that table; D and trimming were worked out from the DNA. The sample yields approximately 1.1 million clones, about 84% seen once.

The source material was memory CD4+ T cells from PBMCs. Stated subset: CD45RA-negative fraction. The clonotype comes from a man aged 18-30 years in good health. Some clones in this sample may be carry-over from other donors' samples. This chain links TRBV4-3 with TRBJ2-3; unclear D gene. In nucleotides, the CDR3 is TGCGCCAGCAGCCAAGATCCCACAGCAGATACGCAGTATTTT. Translation gives CASSQDPTADTQYF.